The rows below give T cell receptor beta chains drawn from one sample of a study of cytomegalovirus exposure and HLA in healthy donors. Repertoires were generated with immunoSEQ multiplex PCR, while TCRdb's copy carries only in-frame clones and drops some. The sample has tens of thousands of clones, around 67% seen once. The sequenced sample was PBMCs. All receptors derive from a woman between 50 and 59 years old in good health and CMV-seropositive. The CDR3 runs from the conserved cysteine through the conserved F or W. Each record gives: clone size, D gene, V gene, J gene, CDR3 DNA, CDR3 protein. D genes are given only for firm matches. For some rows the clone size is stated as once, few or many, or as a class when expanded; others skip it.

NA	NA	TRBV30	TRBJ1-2	TGTGCCTGGACCGTCGGGAACTATGGCTACACCTTC	CAWTVGNYGYTF
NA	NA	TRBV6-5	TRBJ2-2	TGTGCCAGCAGCTATAACACCGGGGAGCTGTTTTTT	CASSYNTGELFF
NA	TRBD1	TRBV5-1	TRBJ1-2	TGCGCCAGCAGAAGGGGGCAGGGAGACGATATTTGGAATGGCTACACCTTC	CASRRGQGDDIWNGYTF
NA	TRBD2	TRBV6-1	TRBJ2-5	TGTGCCAGCAGTGGGGGAGGGGCTAGCGGGAGGGTTTTGGAGACCCAGTACTTC	CASSGGGASGRVLETQYF
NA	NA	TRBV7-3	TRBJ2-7	TGTGCCAGCAGCTTAACTTCTTCCTACGAGCAGTACTTC	CASSLTSSYEQYF
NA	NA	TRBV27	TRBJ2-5	TGTGCCAGCAGTTCCCTAGACAGGAGGGGGGGAGAGACCCAGTACTTC	CASSSLDRRGGETQYF
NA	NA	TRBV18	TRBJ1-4	TGTGCCAGCTCACCCCGAGCAGGGGCTAATGAAAAACTGTTTTTT	CASSPRAGANEKLFF
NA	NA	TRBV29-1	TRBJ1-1	TGCAGCGTAACAAATGCCGGGGTTCTATCGAACACTGAAGCTTTCTTT	CSVTNAGVLSNTEAFF
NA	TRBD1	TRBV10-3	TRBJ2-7	TGTGCCATCGCCGTAGGTTGGGACAGGTACGAGCAGTACTTC	CAIAVGWDRYEQYF
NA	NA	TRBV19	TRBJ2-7	TGTGCCAGTAGTCAACAGGACAGACCCTACGAGCAGTACTTC	CASSQQDRPYEQYF
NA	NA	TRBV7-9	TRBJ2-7	TGTGCCAGCAGGGGGCCCACCTACGAGCAGTACTTC	CASRGPTYEQYF
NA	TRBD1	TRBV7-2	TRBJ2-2	TGTGCCAGCAGCCGGGGACAGCCTAACACCGGGGAGCTGTTTTTT	CASSRGQPNTGELFF
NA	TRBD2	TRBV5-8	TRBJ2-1	TGTGCCAGCAGCCCCGGGGGGACCGAGCAGTTCTTC	CASSPGGTEQFF
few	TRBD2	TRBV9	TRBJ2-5	TGTGCCAGCAGCGAGGGACTACCTCCGCGGGAGACCCAGTACTTC	CASSEGLPPRETQYF
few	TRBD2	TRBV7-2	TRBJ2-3	TGTGCCAGCAGCCTACAGCCCCCGAGACTAGCGGGCAACACAGATACGCAGTATTTT	CASSLQPPRLAGNTDTQYF
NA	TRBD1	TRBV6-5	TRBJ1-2	TGTGCCAGCAGTTCCCCCGCAGGGGGTACAATTGGCTACACCTTC	CASSSPAGGTIGYTF
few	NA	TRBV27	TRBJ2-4	TGTGCCAGCAGTTTAATGGGCAGGTTGTACTTC	CASSLMGRLYF
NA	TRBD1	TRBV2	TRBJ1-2	TGTGCCAGCAGTCCAGGACAGGGCTATGGCTACACCTTC	CASSPGQGYGYTF
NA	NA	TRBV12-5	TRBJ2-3	TGTGCTAGTGGTCCGGACTGGTCAGATACGCAGTATTTT	CASGPDWSDTQYF
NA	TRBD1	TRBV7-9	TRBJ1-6	TGTTCCAGCAGCTCCGTCACAGGGGGCGGTTCACCCCTCCACTTT	CSSSSVTGGGSPLHF
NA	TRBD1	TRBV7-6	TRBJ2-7	TGTGCCAGCAGCTTAGCGGGACAGGGCACCTACGAGCAGTACTTC	CASSLAGQGTYEQYF
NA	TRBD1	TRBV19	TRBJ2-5	TGTGCCAGTAGTAAGGGACAGGGTGGGGGAGAGACCCAGTACTTC	CASSKGQGGGETQYF
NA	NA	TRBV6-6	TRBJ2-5	TGTGCCAGCAGTTACGAGACAGTAGAGACCCAGTACTTC	CASSYETVETQYF
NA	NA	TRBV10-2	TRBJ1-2	TGCGCCAGCAGTGAGTTCAGGACAGCCTATGGCTACACCTTC	CASSEFRTAYGYTF
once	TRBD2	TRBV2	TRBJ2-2	TGTGCCACCCTACCGGGACTACCCCTCGCCGGGGAGCTGTTTTTT	CATLPGLPLAGELFF
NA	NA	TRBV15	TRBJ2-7	TGTGCCTCGGGCCTTGGGGGGTTTGGCGAGCAGTACTTC	CASGLGGFGEQYF
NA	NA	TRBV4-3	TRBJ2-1	TGCGCCAGCAGCCAAGGCAGGATGAATGAGCAGTTCTTC	CASSQGRMNEQFF
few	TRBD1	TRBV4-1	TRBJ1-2	TGCGCCAGCAGCCAAGGGCCGGGACAGGGCGCACGGGGCTACACCTTC	CASSQGPGQGARGYTF
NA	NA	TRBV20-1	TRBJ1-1	TGCAGTGCCTCTGCGTACGGGTGGGCTTTCTTT	CSASAYGWAFF
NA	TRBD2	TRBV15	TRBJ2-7	TGTGCCACCAGCAGAGTTAGCGGGGTTCCCTACGAGCAGTACTTC	CATSRVSGVPYEQYF
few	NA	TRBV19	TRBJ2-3	TGTGCCAGTAGTGGAACGGGCGATAGAGGGACGCAGTATTTT	CASSGTGDRGTQYF
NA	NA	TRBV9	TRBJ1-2	TGTGCCAGCAGCGTAGGTGTGGGCAACTATGGCTACACCTTC	CASSVGVGNYGYTF
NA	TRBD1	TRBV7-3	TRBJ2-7	TGTGCCAGCAGCTTCACAGGGGGCGTCGACGAGCAGTACTTC	CASSFTGGVDEQYF
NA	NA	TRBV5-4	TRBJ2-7	TGTGCCAGCAGCTTGTTTACCAGCTACGAGCAGTACTTC	CASSLFTSYEQYF
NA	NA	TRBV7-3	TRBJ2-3	TGTGCCAGCAGCTTAAAATACGGAGATACGCAGTATTTT	CASSLKYGDTQYF
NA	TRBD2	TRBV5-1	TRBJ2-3	TGCGCCAGCAGCCGACTAGCGGGGCGATTAGATACGCAGTATTTT	CASSRLAGRLDTQYF
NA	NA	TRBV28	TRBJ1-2	TGTGCCAGCAGTTTAGAGGGGAGGGGTGGCTACACCTTC	CASSLEGRGGYTF
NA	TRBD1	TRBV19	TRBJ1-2	TGTGCCAGTATCCCGACAGGGAGAGACTATGGCTACACCTTC	CASIPTGRDYGYTF
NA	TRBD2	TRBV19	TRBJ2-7	TGTGCCAGTAGTATCAGAGCGGGAGGTTCCTACGAGCAGTACTTC	CASSIRAGGSYEQYF
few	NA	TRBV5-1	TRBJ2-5	TGCGCCAGCAGCTTGTCTAGCGCGTACCAAGAGACCCAGTACTTC	CASSLSSAYQETQYF
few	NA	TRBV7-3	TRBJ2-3	TGTGCCAGCAGTACCGGAGATACGCAGTATTTT	CASSTGDTQYF
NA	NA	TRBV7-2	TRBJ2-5	TGTGCCAGCAGCTCGAGGAGGAGGGAAGAGACCCAGTACTTC	CASSSRRREETQYF
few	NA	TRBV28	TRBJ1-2	TGTGCCAGCAGGCCAACAGATAACTATGGCTACACCTTC	CASRPTDNYGYTF
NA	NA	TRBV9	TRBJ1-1	TGTGCCAGCAGCGTAGGGGCGCAGTCCACTGAAGCTTTCTTT	CASSVGAQSTEAFF
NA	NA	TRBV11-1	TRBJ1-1	TGTGCCAGCAGCCCCCGATTGGCGAACACTGAAGCTTTCTTT	CASSPRLANTEAFF
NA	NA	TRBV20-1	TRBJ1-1	TGCAGTGCTCCGTCCCCGGCTGAAGCTTTCTTT	CSAPSPAEAFF
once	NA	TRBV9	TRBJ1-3	TGTGCCAGCAGCGCCTCCCTCTCCTCTGGAAACACCATATATTTT	CASSASLSSGNTIYF
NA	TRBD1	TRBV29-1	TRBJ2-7	TGCAGCGTCGGGACAGGGGGCTTTTTGGGCGAGCAGTACTTC	CSVGTGGFLGEQYF
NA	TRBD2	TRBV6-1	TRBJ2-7	TGTGCCAGCAGCCTGGGACTAGCGGATTACGAGCAGTACTTC	CASSLGLADYEQYF
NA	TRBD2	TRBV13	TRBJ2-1	TGTGCCAGCACCTCGGAGCGGGAGGGTTACTACAATGAGCAGTTCTTC	CASTSEREGYYNEQFF
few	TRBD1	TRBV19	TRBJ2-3	TGTGCCAGTAGTATAAGGGGGCGGGCAGCCCCTAGCACAGATACGCAGTATTTT	CASSIRGRAAPSTDTQYF
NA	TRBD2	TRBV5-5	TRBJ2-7	TGTGCCAGCAGCTTGGCGCGGGGGGTCCTAACCTACGAGCAGTACTTC	CASSLARGVLTYEQYF
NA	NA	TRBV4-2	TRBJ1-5	TGTGCCAGCAGTCCTCGGGGGGATAGCAATCAGCCCCAGCATTTT	CASSPRGDSNQPQHF
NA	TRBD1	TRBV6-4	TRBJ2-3	TGTGCCAGCAGTGACTCGGGCTTAGGGGGCCCCGGTACGCAGTATTTT	CASSDSGLGGPGTQYF
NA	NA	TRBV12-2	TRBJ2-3	TGTGCAAGTCGCTCTTGTCGGGGGGCTAGCACAGATACGCAGTATTTT	CASRSCRGASTDTQYF
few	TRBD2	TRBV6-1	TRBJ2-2	TGTGCCAGCAGTGACCTAGCGGGGGGGCCCGGGGAGCTGTTTTTT	CASSDLAGGPGELFF
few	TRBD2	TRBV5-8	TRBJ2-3	TGTGCCAGCAGCGCTGCCCCGGGACTAGTAGTCACAGATACGCAGTATTTT	CASSAAPGLVVTDTQYF
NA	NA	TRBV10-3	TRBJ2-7	TGTGCCATCAGTGAGGACCTGCTGGGCAACGAGCAGTACTTC	CAISEDLLGNEQYF
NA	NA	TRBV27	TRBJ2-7	TGTGCCAGCAGTCCCTACCCCTTCTACCACGAGCAGTACTTC	CASSPYPFYHEQYF